This TCR beta chain was captured by sequencing in a study of CD4 T cells in relation to SARS-CoV-2 and coronaviruses (dated by TCRdb to the early 2020s). Regarding the study in general: In the ViraFEST assay, PBMCs were cultured with antigen for approximately 9 days, after which TCR beta CDR3s were sequenced to identify clonal expansions specific to the antigen. An HIV-1 Nef peptide pool or a culture without peptide was used as the negative reference condition. Shared crossreactive spike epitopes were mapped to their HLA restriction using patient-derived lymphoblastoid cell lines. Memory CD4+ T cell crossreactivity between SARS-CoV-2 and common cold coronavirus spike proteins was assessed at the TCR clonotype level in the study. Samples from a few pre-COVID donors and the naive versus memory experiments were sequenced with the Adaptive Biotechnologies TCR-sequencing kit; other data were Illumina-based. A different, Illumina-based TCR-beta assay was used to sequence expansion assays from other donors in the study.

CD4+ T cells from unexposed donors were collected before the COVID-19 pandemic (2011-2018). After less than 13 days of culture, CD4+ T cells were isolated with the EasySep CD4+ T cell isolation kit. As far as cell numbers permitted, CD4+ T cells from unexposed donors were tested for reactivity against SARS-CoV-2 S and N as well as four spike pools from common cold coronaviruses. Roughly 1.9 million PBMCs per well were cultured in IMDM with around 5% human AB serum and roughly 10 IU/ml IL-2. Half of the culture medium was replaced with fresh IL-2-containing medium on days 3 and 7. Triplicate replicate wells were generally used for each peptide culture condition. Leukapheresis product for the unexposed donors was bought commercially. Ficoll-Paque PLUS gradient centrifugation was used to isolate PBMCs from leukapheresis product or whole blood. PBMCs were either cryopreserved at -140°C or used fresh in the expansion assay. The QIAamp Micro DNA Kit was used to extract genomic DNA from the CD4+ T cells.

To note about this clone: Its recognized antigen is unknown. Base-call qualities are not available, and no considerably larger clone is one nucleotide away.

The library was produced with the immunoSEQ multiplex PCR assay. The paper's data handling went like this. Preprocessing removed nonproductive sequences and CDR3s not starting with C, not ending with F or W, or shorter than 7 amino acids. The MANAFEST web app was used to call antigen-specific clonotypes on the basis of expansion compared with the reference and with other culture wells. To be counted as positive, a clone had to show significant expansion compared with the reference culture, at an FDR below 0.05, in 2 of 3 replicate wells. Positive clones also required significant expansion versus all other tandem wells and an odds ratio above 5. After three terminal residues were trimmed from each end, CDR3 homology was quantified as pairwise Levenshtein distance using the stringdist R package. TCRdb's version of the immuneACCESS table is confined to in-frame rearrangements and falls short of the full clone set. An unresolved V gene accounts for under half of the shortfall where checked; the remainder is of unknown origin. D and trimming come from the DNA, and the V and J calls and clone size come from that table. The sample table shows fewer than 14,000 clones, and around 83% are seen once. 20% to 30% of the sample belongs to the ten largest clones.

Trimming removed 4 bases from V and 5 bases from J; the gene matches leave 7 bases unexplained. The germline V gene yields KGHSH for CDR1 and LQKENI for CDR2. Including cysteine and phenylalanine, the CDR3 has 14 amino acids. CDR3 DNA only is kept here, 42 bases in frame from base 1. What the work shows at the level of the full study, not this receptor alone: No donor contributed both pre-pandemic and post-infection samples, which limited tracing the source of pre-existing responses. Crossreactivity analysis centred on spike protein, so crossreactivity against other viral proteins was not assessed. The study was constrained by small numbers of patients and of tested TCRs. In roughly two thirds of donors, memory CD4+ clonotypes turned up that crossrecognized SARS-CoV-2 and at least one common cold coronavirus spike. Compared with monoreactive clones, crossreactive clones had significantly weaker SARS-CoV-2-driven expansion, a result consistent with antigenic imprinting.

The chain joins TRBV18 to TRBJ2-7, and 8 junctional nucleotides match TRBD2. The receptor comes from a human donor in good health. Sequenced material: CD4+ T cells from PBMCs, cultured in vitro. The sequence in DNA is TGTGCCAGCTCACTAAACGGGGGGGCGAACGAGCAGTACTTC. Its amino acids are CASSLNGGANEQYF.